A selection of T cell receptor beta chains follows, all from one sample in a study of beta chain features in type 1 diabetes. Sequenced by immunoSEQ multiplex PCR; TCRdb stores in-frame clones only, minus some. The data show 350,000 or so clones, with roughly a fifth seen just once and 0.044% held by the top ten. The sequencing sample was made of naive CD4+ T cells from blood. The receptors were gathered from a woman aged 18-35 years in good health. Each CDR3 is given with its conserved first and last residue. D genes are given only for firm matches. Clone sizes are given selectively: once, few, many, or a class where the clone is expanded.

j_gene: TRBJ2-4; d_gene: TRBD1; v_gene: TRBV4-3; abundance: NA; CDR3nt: TGCGCCAGCAGCCAGGGGACAGTAGCCAAAAACATTCAGTACTTC; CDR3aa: CASSQGTVAKNIQYF
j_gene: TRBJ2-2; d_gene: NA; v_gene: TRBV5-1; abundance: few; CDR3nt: TGCGCCAGCAGCCCAGGGGACACCGGGGAGCTGTTTTTT; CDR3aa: CASSPGDTGELFF
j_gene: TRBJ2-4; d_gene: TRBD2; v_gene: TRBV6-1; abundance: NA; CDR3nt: TGTGCCAGCAGGACTAGCGGGGCCAAAAACATTCAGTACTTC; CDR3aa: CASRTSGAKNIQYF
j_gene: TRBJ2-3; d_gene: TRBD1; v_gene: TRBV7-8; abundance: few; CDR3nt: TGTGCCAGCAGCTTTAGAGAGACAGGGGGTACAGATACGCAGTATTTT; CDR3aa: CASSFRETGGTDTQYF
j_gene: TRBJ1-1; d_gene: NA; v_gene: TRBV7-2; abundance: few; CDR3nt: TGTGCCAGCAGCCCAAGACGGGGCACTGAAGCTTTCTTT; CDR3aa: CASSPRRGTEAFF
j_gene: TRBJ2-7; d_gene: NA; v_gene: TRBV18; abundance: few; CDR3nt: TGTGCCAGCTCACCAAGGGGTCTCCCCTACGAGCAGTACTTC; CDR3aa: CASSPRGLPYEQYF
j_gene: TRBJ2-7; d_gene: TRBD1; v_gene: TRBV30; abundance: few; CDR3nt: TGTGCCTGGAGTGAGGGACAGGGAGCCTACGAGCAGTACTTC; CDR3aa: CAWSEGQGAYEQYF
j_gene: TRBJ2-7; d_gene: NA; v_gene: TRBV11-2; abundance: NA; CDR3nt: TGTGCCAGCAGCTTTTCGGCGGCCTACGAGCAGTACTTC; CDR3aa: CASSFSAAYEQYF
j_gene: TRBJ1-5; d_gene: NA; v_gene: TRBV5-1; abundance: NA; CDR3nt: TGCGCCAGCAGTGAGTATAAGGAGAGCAATCAGCCCCAGCATTTT; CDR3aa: CASSEYKESNQPQHF
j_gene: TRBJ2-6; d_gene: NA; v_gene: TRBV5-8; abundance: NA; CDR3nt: TGTGCCAGCAGCTTAGGGATACAGGCTGGGGCCAACGTCCTGACTTTC; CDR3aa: CASSLGIQAGANVLTF
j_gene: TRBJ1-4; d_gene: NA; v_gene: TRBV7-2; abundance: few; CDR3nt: TGTGCCAGCAGCTCGGCCGGGAATGAAAAACTGTTTTTT; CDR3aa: CASSSAGNEKLFF
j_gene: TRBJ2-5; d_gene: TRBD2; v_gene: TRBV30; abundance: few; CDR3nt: TGTGCCTGGAGTAGGCGGGGGGAGACCCAGTACTTC; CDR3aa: CAWSRRGETQYF
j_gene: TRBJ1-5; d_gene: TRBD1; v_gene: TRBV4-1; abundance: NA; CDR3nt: TGCGCCAGCAGCCAAGCTCATACAGGGGCGTATCAGCCCCAGCATTTT; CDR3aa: CASSQAHTGAYQPQHF
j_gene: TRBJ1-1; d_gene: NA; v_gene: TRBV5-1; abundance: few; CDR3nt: TGCGCCAGCAGCCCGGGGGAGGGCCGAGAAGCTTTCTTT; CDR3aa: CASSPGEGREAFF
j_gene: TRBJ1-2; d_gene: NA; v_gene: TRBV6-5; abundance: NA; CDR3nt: TGTGCCAGCAGTTACACTGATCCTCGGCTCGGGTATGGCTACACCTTC; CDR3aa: CASSYTDPRLGYGYTF
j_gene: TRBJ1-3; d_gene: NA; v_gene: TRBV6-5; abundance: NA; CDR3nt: TGTGCCAGCAGTCTCGACAGAGAGAGGGGAAACACCATATATTTT; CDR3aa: CASSLDRERGNTIYF
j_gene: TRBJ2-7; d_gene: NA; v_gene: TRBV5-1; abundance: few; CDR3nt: TGCGCCAGCAGCATCGGTGTCTCCTACGAGCAGTACTTC; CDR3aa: CASSIGVSYEQYF
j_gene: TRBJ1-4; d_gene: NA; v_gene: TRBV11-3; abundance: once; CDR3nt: TGTGCCAGCAGCCCGGAGTGGACAGCCACAACTAATGAAAAACTGTTTTTT; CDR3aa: CASSPEWTATTNEKLFF
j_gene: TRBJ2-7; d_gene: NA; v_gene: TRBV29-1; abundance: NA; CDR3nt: TGCAGCGTGGAGTTAGTTTCCGACGAGCAGTACTTC; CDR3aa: CSVELVSDEQYF
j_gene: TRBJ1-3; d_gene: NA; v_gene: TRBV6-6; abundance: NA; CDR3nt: TGTGCCAGCAGTTACTCAGGGGAACCTGGAAACACCATATATTTT; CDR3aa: CASSYSGEPGNTIYF
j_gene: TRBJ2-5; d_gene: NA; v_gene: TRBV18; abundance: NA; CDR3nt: TGTGCCAGCTCACCAGTCGGGGAGGAGACCCAGTACTTC; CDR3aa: CASSPVGEETQYF
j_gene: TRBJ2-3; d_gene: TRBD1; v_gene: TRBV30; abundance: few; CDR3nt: TGTGCCTGGAGTTTAGGGACAGCCTCATATTATACGCAGTATTTT; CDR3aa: CAWSLGTASYYTQYF
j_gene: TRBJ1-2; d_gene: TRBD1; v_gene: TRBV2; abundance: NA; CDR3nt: TGTGCCAGCCGACGAACCGGGACAGGGCATGGCTACACCTTC; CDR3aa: CASRRTGTGHGYTF
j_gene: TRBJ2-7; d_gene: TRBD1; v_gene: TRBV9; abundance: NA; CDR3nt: TGTGCCAGCAGCGTAGGGGACAGGGGGAACTACGAGCAGTACTTC; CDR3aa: CASSVGDRGNYEQYF
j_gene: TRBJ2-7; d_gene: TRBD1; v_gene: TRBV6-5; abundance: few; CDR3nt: TGTGCCAGCAGTCCAAGACAGGGCGGCTACGAGCAGTACTTC; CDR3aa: CASSPRQGGYEQYF
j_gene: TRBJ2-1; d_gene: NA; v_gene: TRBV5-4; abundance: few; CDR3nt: TGTGCCAGCAGCTTCACAGGGAAAGATGAGCAGTTCTTC; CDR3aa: CASSFTGKDEQFF
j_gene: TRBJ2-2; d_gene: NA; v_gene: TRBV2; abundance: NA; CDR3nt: TGTGCCACACAGAGGCAGGACACCTACACCGGGGAGCTGTTTTTT; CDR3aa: CATQRQDTYTGELFF
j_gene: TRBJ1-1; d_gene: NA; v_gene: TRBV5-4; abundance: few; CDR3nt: TGTGCCAGCAGCACCGGAGGTCGGACTGAAGCTTTCTTT; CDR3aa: CASSTGGRTEAFF
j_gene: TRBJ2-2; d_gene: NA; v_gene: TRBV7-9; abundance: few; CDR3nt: TGTGCCAGCAGCTTAGGACAGAACACCGGGGAGCTGTTTTTT; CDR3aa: CASSLGQNTGELFF
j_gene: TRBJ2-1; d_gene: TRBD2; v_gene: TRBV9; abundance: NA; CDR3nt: TGTGCCAGCAGCGATACCGGGACTAGCGGGATCATAGAGCAGTTCTTC; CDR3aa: CASSDTGTSGIIEQFF
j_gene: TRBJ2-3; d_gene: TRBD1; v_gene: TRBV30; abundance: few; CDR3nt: TGTGCCTGGGTGACAGGGGCAGGAACAGATACGCAGTATTTT; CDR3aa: CAWVTGAGTDTQYF
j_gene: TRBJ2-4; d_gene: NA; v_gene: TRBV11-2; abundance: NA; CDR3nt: TGTGCCAGCAGCTTAATTAGCTACAAAAACATTCAGTACTTC; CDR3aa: CASSLISYKNIQYF
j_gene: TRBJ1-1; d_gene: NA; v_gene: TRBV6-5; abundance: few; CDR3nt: TGTGCCAGCAGACAGGGTACTGAAGCTTTCTTT; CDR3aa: CASRQGTEAFF
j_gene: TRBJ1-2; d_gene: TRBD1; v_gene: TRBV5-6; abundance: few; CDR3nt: TGTGCCAGCAGCTGGGACAGCCTCTATGGCTACACCTTC; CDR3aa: CASSWDSLYGYTF
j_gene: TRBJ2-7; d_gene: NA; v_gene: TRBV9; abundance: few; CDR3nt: TGTGCCAGCAGCGTAGCTTCCTACGAGCAGTACTTC; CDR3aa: CASSVASYEQYF
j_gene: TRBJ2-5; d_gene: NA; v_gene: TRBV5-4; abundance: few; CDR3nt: TGTGCCAGCAGCTTGACAGGGACCATCCAAGAGACCCAGTACTTC; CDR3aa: CASSLTGTIQETQYF
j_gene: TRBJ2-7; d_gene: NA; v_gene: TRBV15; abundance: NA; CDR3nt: TGTGCCACCAGCAGAGTGGAGAACGAGCAGTACTTC; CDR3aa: CATSRVENEQYF
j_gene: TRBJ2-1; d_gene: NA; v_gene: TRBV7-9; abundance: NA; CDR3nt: TGTGCCAGCAGCTCAGGAATTGAGCAGTTCTTC; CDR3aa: CASSSGIEQFF
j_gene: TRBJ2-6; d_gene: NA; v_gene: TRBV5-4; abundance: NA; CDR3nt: TGTGCCAGCAGCTTTCACAGGAGCTCTGGGGCCAACGTCCTGACTTTC; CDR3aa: CASSFHRSSGANVLTF
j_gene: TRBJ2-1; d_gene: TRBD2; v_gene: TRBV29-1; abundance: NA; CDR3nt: TGCAGCGTTGGGCTAGCGGGAGGTTATAATGAGCAGTTCTTC; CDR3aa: CSVGLAGGYNEQFF
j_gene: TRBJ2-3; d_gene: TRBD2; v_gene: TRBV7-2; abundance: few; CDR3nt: TGTGCCAGCAGTCCAGCGGGGTACCCCAATCCGCAGTATTTT; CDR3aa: CASSPAGYPNPQYF
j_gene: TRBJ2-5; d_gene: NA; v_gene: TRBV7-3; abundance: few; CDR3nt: TGTGCCAGCAGCTTAAATATCCAAGAGACCCAGTACTTC; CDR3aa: CASSLNIQETQYF